The clone carrying this TCR beta chain showed up many times. Its antigen is undetermined. Generation of TCR cDNA used 5'RACE template switching (which added a universal primer site and UMIs). Via MiXCR, TCRdb re-called the 5' RACE reads, giving one row per CDR3 protein. This sample carries some 240,000 distinct CDR3 sequences, 3% to 3.5% of them seen once, and the ten largest clones take 3.2%. This sample stems from a study of T cells after yellow fever vaccination. Study context: SMART-Seq v4 Ultra Low Input handled preparation of low-cell-number fractions. Study results and limitations: Subsequent to the booster, the majority of primary-vaccination clones reappeared (around 95% CD4, approximately 90% CD8). Researchers noted that a small share of clonotypes showed up in both CD4 and CD8 compartments.

Trimming pared 6 bases from V and 7 bases from J, leaving 21 bases between. The germline V gene has CDR1 MNHEY and CDR2 SVGAGI. The CDR3 is 15 residues long. This rearrangement joins TRBV6-5 to TRBJ2-5, with TRBD2 as a possible D gene (6 bases). The sequencing here drew on CD4+ T cells sorted from PBMCs, taken 10 days after the yellow fever booster vaccination. This receptor was obtained from a man in his late teens or twenties who received the YFV17D yellow fever vaccine. The CDR3 reads CASSDGGGGPGTQYF. In DNA form, the CDR3 reads TGTGCCAGCAGCGACGGGGGTGGCGGGCCGGGGACCCAGTACTTC.